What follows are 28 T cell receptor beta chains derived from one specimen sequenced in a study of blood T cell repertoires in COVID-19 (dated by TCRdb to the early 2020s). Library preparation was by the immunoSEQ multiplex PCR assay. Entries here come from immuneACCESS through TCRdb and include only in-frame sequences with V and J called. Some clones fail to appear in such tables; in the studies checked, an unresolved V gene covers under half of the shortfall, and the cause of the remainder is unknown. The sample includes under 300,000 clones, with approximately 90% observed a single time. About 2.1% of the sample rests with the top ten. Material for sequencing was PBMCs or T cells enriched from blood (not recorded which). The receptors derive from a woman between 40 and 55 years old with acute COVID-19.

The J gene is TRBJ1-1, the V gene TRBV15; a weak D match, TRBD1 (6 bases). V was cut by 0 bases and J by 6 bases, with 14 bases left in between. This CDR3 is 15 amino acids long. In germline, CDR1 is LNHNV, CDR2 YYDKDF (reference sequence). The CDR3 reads CATSRDKGGLPEAFF. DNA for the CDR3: TGTGCCACCAGCAGAGATAAGGGGGGGCTCCCTGAAGCTTTCTTT. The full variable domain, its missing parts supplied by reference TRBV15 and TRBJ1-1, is DAMVIQNPRYQVTQFGKPVTLSCSQTLNHNVMYWYQQKSSQAPKLLFHYYDKDFNNEADTPDNFQSRRPNTSFCFLDIRSPGLGDTAMYLCATSRDKGGLPEAFFGQGTRLTVV.

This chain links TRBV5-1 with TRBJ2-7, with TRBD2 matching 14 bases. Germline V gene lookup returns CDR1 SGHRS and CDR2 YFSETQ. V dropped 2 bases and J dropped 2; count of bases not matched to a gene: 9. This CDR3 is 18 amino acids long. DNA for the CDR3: TGCGCCAGCAGCTTTGGGAAGACTAGCGGGGGGGATGCCTACGAGCAGTACTTC. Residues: CASSFGKTSGGDAYEQYF.

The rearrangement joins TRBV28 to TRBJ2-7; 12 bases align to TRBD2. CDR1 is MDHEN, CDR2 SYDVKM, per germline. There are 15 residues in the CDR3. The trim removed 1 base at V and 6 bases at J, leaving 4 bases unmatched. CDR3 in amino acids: CASSLSTSGRLEQYF. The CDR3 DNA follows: TGTGCCAGCAGTTTATCGACTAGCGGGAGACTCGAGCAGTACTTC.

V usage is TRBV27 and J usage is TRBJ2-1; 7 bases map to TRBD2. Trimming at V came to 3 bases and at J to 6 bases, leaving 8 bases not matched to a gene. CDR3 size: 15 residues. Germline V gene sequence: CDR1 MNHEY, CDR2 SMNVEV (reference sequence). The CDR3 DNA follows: TGTGCCAGCAGTTTGGGAGGGAGGTTAACCAATGAGCAGTTCTTC. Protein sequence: CASSLGGRLTNEQFF.

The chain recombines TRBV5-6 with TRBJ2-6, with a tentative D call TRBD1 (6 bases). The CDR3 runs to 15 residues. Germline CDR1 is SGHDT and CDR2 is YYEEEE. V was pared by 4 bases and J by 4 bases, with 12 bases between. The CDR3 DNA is TGTGCCAGCAGCGTAGCAGGGGCGGGGGCCAACGTCCTGACTTTC. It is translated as CASSVAGAGANVLTF.

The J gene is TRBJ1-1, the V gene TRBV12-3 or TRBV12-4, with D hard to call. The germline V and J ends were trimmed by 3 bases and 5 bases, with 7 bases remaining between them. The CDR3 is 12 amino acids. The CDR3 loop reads CASSLRRTEAFF. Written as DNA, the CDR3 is TGTGCCAGCAGTTTGCGCCGGACTGAAGCTTTCTTT.

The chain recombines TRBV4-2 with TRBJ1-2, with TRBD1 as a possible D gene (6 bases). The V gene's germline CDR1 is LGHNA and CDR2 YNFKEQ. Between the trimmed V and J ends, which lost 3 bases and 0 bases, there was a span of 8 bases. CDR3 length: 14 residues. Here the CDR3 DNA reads TGTGCCAGCAGCCAGACAGGCCCTAACTATGGCTACACCTTC. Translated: CASSQTGPNYGYTF.

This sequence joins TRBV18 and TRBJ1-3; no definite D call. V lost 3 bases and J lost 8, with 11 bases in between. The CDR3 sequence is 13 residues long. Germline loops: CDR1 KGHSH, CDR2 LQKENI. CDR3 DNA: TGTGCCAGCTCACCTTCCAGTCAAGACACCATATATTTT. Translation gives CASSPSSQDTIYF. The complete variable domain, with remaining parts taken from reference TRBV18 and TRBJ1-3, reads NAGVMQNPRHLVRRRGQEARLRCSPMKGHSHVYWYRQLPEEGLKFMVYLQKENIIDESGMPKERFSAEFPKEGPSILRIQQVVRGDSAAYFCASSPSSQDTIYFGEGSWLTVV.

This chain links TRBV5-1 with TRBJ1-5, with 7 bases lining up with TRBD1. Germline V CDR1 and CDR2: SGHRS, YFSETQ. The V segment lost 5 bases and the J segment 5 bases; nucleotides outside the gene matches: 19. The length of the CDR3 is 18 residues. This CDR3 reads CASRTPGQNVYQDQPQHF. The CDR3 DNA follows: TGCGCCAGCAGGACCCCGGGACAGAACGTGTATCAGGATCAGCCCCAGCATTTT.

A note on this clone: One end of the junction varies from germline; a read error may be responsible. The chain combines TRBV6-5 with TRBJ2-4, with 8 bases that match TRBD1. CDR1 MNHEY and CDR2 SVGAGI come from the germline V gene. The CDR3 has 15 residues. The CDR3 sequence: CASSDSGTGSDIQYF. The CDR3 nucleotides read TGTGCCAGCAGTGACTCCGGGACAGGTTCGGACATTCAGTACTTC.

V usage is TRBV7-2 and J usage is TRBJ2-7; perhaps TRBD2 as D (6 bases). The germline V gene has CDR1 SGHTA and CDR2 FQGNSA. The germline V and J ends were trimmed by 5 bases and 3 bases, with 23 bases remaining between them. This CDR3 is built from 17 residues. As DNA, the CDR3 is TGTGCCAGCAGCGCCCAACGCGGCGGGACTGGCCACTACGAGCAGTACTTC. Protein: CASSAQRGGTGHYEQYF.

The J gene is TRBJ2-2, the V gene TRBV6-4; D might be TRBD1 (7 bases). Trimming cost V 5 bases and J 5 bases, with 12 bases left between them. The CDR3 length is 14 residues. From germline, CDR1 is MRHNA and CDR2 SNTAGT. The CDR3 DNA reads TGTGCCAGCAGTCCAGCAGGGGGGACCGGGGAGCTGTTTTTT. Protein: CASSPAGGTGELFF.

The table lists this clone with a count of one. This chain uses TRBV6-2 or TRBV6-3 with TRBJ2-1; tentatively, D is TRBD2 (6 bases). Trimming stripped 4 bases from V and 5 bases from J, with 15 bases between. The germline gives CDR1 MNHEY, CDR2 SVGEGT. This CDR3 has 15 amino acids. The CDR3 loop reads CASSSPDYPNNEQFF. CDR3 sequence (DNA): TGTGCCAGCAGTTCCCCGGACTATCCCAACAATGAGCAGTTCTTC.

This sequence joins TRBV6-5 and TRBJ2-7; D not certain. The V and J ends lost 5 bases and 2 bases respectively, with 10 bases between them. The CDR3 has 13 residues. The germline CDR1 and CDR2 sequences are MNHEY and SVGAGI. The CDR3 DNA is TGTGCCAGCAGTACTCTTGTCGCCTACGAGCAGTACTTC. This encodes CASSTLVAYEQYF.

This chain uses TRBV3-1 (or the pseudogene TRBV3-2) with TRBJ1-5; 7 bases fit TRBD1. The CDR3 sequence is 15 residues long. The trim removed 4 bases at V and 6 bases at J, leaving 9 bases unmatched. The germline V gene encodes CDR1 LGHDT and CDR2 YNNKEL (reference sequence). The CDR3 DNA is TGTGCCAGCAGCCGTGTGGCAGGGGGAGGTCAGCCCCAGCATTTT. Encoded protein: CASSRVAGGGQPQHF.

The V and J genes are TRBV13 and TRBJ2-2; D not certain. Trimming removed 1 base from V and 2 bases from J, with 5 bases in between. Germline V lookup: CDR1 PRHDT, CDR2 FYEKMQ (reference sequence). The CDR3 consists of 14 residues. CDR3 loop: CASSLALNTGELFF. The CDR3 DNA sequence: TGTGCCAGCAGCTTAGCACTAAACACCGGGGAGCTGTTTTTT.

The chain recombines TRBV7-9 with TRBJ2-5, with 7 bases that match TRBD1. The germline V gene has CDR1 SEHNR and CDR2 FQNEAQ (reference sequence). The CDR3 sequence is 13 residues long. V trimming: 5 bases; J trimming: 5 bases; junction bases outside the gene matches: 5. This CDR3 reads CASSMTGRETQYF. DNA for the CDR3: TGTGCCAGCAGCATGACAGGGCGGGAGACCCAGTACTTC.

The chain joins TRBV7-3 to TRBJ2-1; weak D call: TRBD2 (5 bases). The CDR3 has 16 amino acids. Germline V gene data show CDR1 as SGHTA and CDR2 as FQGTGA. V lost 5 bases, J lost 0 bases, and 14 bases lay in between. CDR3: CASSPVGGPSYNEQFF. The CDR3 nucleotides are TGTGCCAGCAGCCCCGTCGGCGGGCCCTCCTACAATGAGCAGTTCTTC.

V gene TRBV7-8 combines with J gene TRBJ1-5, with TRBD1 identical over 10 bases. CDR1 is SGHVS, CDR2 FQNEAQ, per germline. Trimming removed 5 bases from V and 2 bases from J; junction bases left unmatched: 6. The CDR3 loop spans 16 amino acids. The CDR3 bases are TGTGCCAGCAGCAAAGGGGACAGGGGAGGCAATCAGCCCCAGCATTTT. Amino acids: CASSKGDRGGNQPQHF.

CDR3 sequence (DNA): TGTGCCAGCCAAGGCCCAGGATCTGGAAACACCATATATTTT. Its translation is CASQGPGSGNTIYF. The V gene is TRBV9, the J gene TRBJ1-3; D ambiguous. V lost 7 bases and J 1 base, leaving 12 bases between the germline ends. Germline V gives CDR1 SGDLS, CDR2 YYNGEE. The CDR3 contains 14 residues.

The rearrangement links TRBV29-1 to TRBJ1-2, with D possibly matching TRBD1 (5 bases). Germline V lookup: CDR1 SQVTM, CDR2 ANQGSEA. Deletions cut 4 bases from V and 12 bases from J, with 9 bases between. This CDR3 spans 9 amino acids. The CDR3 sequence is CSVGQSDTF. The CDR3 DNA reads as TGCAGCGTTGGACAGTCCGACACCTTC.

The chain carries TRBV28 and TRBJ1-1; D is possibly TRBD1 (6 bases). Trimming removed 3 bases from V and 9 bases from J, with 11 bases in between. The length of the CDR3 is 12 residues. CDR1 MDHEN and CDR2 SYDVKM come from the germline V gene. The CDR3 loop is CASSLSTGKAFF. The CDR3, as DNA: TGTGCCAGCAGTTTGTCGACAGGCAAAGCTTTCTTT.

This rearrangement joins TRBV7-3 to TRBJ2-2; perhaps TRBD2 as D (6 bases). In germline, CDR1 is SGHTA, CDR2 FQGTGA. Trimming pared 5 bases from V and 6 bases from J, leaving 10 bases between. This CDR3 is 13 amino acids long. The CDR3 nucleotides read TGTGCCAGCAGCCCCCGCGGGGCCGGGGAGCTGTTTTTT. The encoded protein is CASSPRGAGELFF.

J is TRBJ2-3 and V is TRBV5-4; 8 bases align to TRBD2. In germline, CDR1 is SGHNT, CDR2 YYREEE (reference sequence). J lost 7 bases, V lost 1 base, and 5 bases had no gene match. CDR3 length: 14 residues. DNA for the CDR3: TGTGCCAGCAGCTTGCCGGGGGGGGCATATACGCAGTATTTT. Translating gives CASSLPGGAYTQYF.

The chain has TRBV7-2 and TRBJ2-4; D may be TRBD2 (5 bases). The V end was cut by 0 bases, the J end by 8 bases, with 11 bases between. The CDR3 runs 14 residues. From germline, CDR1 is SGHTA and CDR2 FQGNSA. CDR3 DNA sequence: TGTGCCAGCAGCTTAGCCGGAGGTGTAGACATTCAGTACTTC. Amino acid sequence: CASSLAGGVDIQYF.

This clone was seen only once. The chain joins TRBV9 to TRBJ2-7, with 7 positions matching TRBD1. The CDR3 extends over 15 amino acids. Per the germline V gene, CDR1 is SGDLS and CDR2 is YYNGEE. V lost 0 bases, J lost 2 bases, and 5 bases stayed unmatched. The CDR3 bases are TGTGCCAGCAGCGTAGATGGGCAGGGGGCCTACGAGCAGTACTTC. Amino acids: CASSVDGQGAYEQYF. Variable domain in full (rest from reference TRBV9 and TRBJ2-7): DSGVTQTPKHLITATGQRVTLRCSPRSGDLSVYWYQQSLDQGLQFLIQYYNGEERAKGNILERFSAQQFPDLHSELNLSSLELGDSALYFCASSVDGQGAYEQYFGPGTRLTVT.

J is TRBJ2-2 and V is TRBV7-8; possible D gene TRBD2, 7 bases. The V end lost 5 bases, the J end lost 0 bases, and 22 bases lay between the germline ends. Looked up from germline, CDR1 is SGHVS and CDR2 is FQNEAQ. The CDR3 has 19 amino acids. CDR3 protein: CASSHRVGGAPPNTGELFF. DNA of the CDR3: TGTGCCAGCAGCCATAGAGTTGGGGGGGCGCCTCCGAACACCGGGGAGCTGTTTTTT.

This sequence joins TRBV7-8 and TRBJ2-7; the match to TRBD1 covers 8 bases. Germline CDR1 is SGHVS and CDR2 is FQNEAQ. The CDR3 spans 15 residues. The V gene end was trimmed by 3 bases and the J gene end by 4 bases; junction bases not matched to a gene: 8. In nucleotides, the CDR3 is TGTGCCAGCAGCTTTAAGACAGGGGTGAGTTACGAGCAGTACTTC. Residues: CASSFKTGVSYEQYF.